The 17 T cell receptor beta chains listed next were all sequenced from one sample in a study of long-term antiretroviral therapy in people with HIV (dated by TCRdb to between 2020 and 2023). The immunoSEQ hsTCRB v3.0 assay was used at survey level resolution to sequence the TRB variable region. What TCRdb holds here is the immuneACCESS table cut down to in-frame rearrangements. Part of the clones is not present; checked against another copy, under half of the missing clones reflect an unresolved V gene, and the others are unexplained. The sample includes 30,000 to 40,000 clones, with roughly three quarters observed a single time. The ten top clones hold approximately 3.2% of the sample. Sample: unsorted PBMCs, taken 1.9 years after starting antiretroviral therapy. These receptors originate from a young man with HIV.

The chain couples TRBV5-6 to TRBJ1-5, with D unresolved. Germline-derived CDR1 and CDR2 are SGHDT and YYEEEE. The CDR3 length is 13 residues. The V end lost 0 bases, the J end lost 4 bases, and 5 bases lay between the germline ends. The CDR3 loop is CASSLAGNQPQHF. CDR3 sequence (DNA): TGTGCCAGCAGCTTGGCCGGAAATCAGCCCCAGCATTTT.

The chain is built from TRBV9 and TRBJ2-3; TRBD2 is a possible D gene (6 bases). V lost 7 bases and J lost 6, with 12 bases in between. The V gene's germline CDR1 is SGDLS and CDR2 YYNGEE. CDR3 size: 12 residues. The CDR3 loop is CASGPRGDTQYF. In nucleotides, the CDR3 is TGTGCCAGCGGCCCCCGGGGGGATACGCAGTATTTT. The whole variable domain, filled in from reference TRBV9 and TRBJ2-3, reads DSGVTQTPKHLITATGQRVTLRCSPRSGDLSVYWYQQSLDQGLQFLIQYYNGEERAKGNILERFSAQQFPDLHSELNLSSLELGDSALYFCASGPRGDTQYFGPGTRLTVL.

V gene TRBV12-5 combines with J gene TRBJ2-3; D is unresolved. This CDR3 has 13 residues. The germline V and J ends were trimmed by 2 bases and 4 bases, with 7 bases remaining between them. CDR1 and CDR2 (germline): LGHNT, FRNRAP. CDR3 amino acids: CASGLWEADTQYF. DNA for the CDR3: TGTGCTAGTGGTTTGTGGGAAGCAGATACGCAGTATTTT.

The chain is built from TRBV18 and TRBJ2-7, with 9 positions matching TRBD1. Trimming cost V 10 bases and J 0 bases; bases outside gene matches: 13. The CDR3 loop spans 16 amino acids. Germline V lookup: CDR1 KGHSH, CDR2 LQKENI. CDR3 sequence: CATRTGVTGDSYEQYV. In DNA form, the CDR3 reads TGTGCCACCCGGACAGGGGTTACAGGAGACTCCTACGAGCAGTACGTC.

The rearrangement joins TRBV27 to TRBJ1-1; 12 bases fit TRBD1. The CDR3 is 15 residues long. With V trimmed by 8 bases and J by 2 bases, 6 bases remained unmatched. CDR1 and CDR2 (germline): MNHEY, SMNVEV (reference sequence). CDR3 sequence reads: CASGTGGDLNTEAFF. CDR3 DNA sequence: TGTGCCAGCGGGACAGGGGGCGATTTAAACACTGAAGCTTTCTTT.

This rearrangement joins TRBV5-1 to TRBJ1-6; tentative D call: TRBD1 (6 bases). Per the germline V gene, CDR1 is SGHRS and CDR2 is YFSETQ. CDR3 length: 15 residues. Trimming cost V 4 bases and J 9 bases, with 17 bases left between them. For the CDR3, the DNA is TGCGCCAGCAGCGGGGGGGCAGGGCCTGCTTCACCCCTCCACTTT. Translation gives CASSGGAGPASPLHF. Variable domain in full (rest from reference TRBV5-1 and TRBJ1-6): KAGVTQTPRYLIKTRGQQVTLSCSPISGHRSVSWYQQTPGQGLQFLFEYFSETQRNKGNFPGRFSGRQFSNSRSEMNVSTLELGDSALYLCASSGGAGPASPLHFGNGTRLTVT.

This clone was observed a single time. CDR3 sequence reads: CASSFHGGNKETQYF. The CDR3 nucleotides read TGTGCCAGCAGCTTCCACGGGGGGAACAAAGAGACCCAGTACTTC. The V call is TRBV9, the J call TRBJ2-5; 7 positions agree with TRBD2. This CDR3 contains 15 residues. V lost 4 bases to trimming and J lost 3 bases; unmatched junction nucleotides: 9. The germline CDR1 and CDR2 sequences are SGDLS and YYNGEE. The full variable domain, with the rest looked up from reference TRBV9 and TRBJ2-5, is DSGVTQTPKHLITATGQRVTLRCSPRSGDLSVYWYQQSLDQGLQFLIQYYNGEERAKGNILERFSAQQFPDLHSELNLSSLELGDSALYFCASSFHGGNKETQYFGPGTRLLVL.

The chain has TRBV18 and TRBJ1-5; the D is unclear. The CDR3 covers 18 residues. Germline CDR1 KGHSH, CDR2 LQKENI. V was trimmed by 3 bases and J by 0 bases, leaving 18 bases between them. The CDR3: CASSPLPVRTYSNQPQHF. The CDR3 nucleotides are TGTGCCAGCTCACCCCTGCCGGTCCGGACTTATAGCAATCAGCCCCAGCATTTT. The whole variable domain, remainder taken from reference TRBV18 and TRBJ1-5, is NAGVMQNPRHLVRRRGQEARLRCSPMKGHSHVYWYRQLPEEGLKFMVYLQKENIIDESGMPKERFSAEFPKEGPSILRIQQVVRGDSAAYFCASSPLPVRTYSNQPQHFGDGTRLSIL.

As to this clone: Other DNA sequences within the sample encode an identical CDR3. The CDR3 loop is CASSYSRGRTDTQYF. The CDR3 nucleotides are TGTGCCAGCAGTTACTCACGAGGGAGGACAGATACGCAGTATTTT. V is TRBV6-5 and J is TRBJ2-3, with D maybe TRBD2 (6 bases). The CDR3 extends over 15 amino acids. Germline lookup yields CDR1 MNHEY and CDR2 SVGAGI. V was pared by 0 bases and J by 3 bases, with 10 bases between.

This rearrangement joins TRBV11-2 to TRBJ1-1; D is unresolved. The V end was cut by 4 bases, the J end by 4 bases, with 10 bases between. The CDR3 runs 13 residues. Per the germline V gene, CDR1 is SGHAT and CDR2 is FQNNGV. The CDR3 here is CASSSQGGTEAFF. Written as DNA, the CDR3 is TGTGCCAGCAGCTCCCAAGGCGGCACTGAAGCTTTCTTT. Looking up the rest from reference TRBV11-2 and TRBJ1-1 gives the full variable domain: EAGVAQSPRYKIIEKRQSVAFWCNPISGHATLYWYQQILGQGPKLLIQFQNNGVVDDSQLPKDRFSAERLKGVDSTLKIQPAKLEDSAVYLCASSSQGGTEAFFGQGTRLTVV.

This sequence joins TRBV11-2 and TRBJ2-3; tentatively, D is TRBD1 or TRBD2 (6 bases each). V was pared by 1 base and J by 3 bases, with 14 bases between. Germline V lookup: CDR1 SGHAT, CDR2 FQNNGV. The length of the CDR3 is 16 residues. DNA of the CDR3: TGTGCCAGCAGCTTAGGAGGGGGGAGAGTTACAGATACGCAGTATTTT. Encoded protein: CASSLGGGRVTDTQYF. The full variable domain, in which reference TRBV11-2 and TRBJ2-3 provide the parts outside the CDR3, is EAGVAQSPRYKIIEKRQSVAFWCNPISGHATLYWYQQILGQGPKLLIQFQNNGVVDDSQLPKDRFSAERLKGVDSTLKIQPAKLEDSAVYLCASSLGGGRVTDTQYFGPGTRLTVL.

The rearrangement joins TRBV25-1 to TRBJ2-1; TRBD2 is a possible D gene (6 bases). Per the germline V gene, CDR1 is MGHDK and CDR2 is SYGVNS. V lost 2 bases and J 9 bases, leaving 8 bases between the germline ends. The length of the CDR3 is 12 residues. The CDR3 loop reads CASSELGGEQFF. The CDR3 DNA follows: TGTGCCAGCAGTGAACTGGGAGGTGAGCAGTTCTTC.

The V and J genes are TRBV2 and TRBJ1-1, with D perhaps TRBD1 (6 bases). From germline, CDR1 is SNHLY and CDR2 FYNNEI. V was shortened by 1 base and J by 5 bases, with 23 bases between the two germline ends. The CDR3 spans 18 residues. The chain's CDR3 is CASSEELGRGGSGTEAFF. CDR3 nucleotide sequence: TGTGCCAGCAGTGAAGAGTTGGGCAGGGGAGGGTCGGGGACTGAAGCTTTCTTT.

V is TRBV7-3 and J is TRBJ2-3; 10 nucleotides line up with TRBD1. The V gene end was trimmed by 1 base and the J gene end by 4 bases; junction bases not matched to a gene: 5. This CDR3 has 16 amino acids. Per germline, CDR1 SGHTA and CDR2 FQGTGA. This chain's CDR3 is CASSLMGQGLSDTQYF. CDR3 coding DNA: TGTGCCAGCAGCTTAATGGGACAGGGGTTATCAGATACGCAGTATTTT.

The sample holds one count of this clone. This rearrangement joins TRBV14 to TRBJ2-1, with 9 bases fitting TRBD2. The CDR3 loop spans 15 amino acids. Unmatched junction bases numbered 5, after V lost 4 bases and J lost 4 bases. Germline V gene data show CDR1 as SGHDN and CDR2 as FVKESK. CDR3 loop: CASSRAGGEYNEQFF. The CDR3 DNA sequence: TGTGCCAGCAGCCGAGCGGGGGGCGAGTACAATGAGCAGTTCTTC.

This sequence joins TRBV5-4 and TRBJ2-1; 9 nucleotides line up with TRBD2. Trimming removed 0 bases from V and 4 bases from J; junction bases left unmatched: 8. The germline CDR1 and CDR2 sequences are SGHNT and YYREEE (reference sequence). The CDR3 extends over 17 amino acids. CDR3 sequence: CASSLGNSGGHYNEQFF. The DNA of the CDR3 is TGTGCCAGCAGCTTGGGGAATAGCGGGGGCCATTACAATGAGCAGTTCTTC.

V gene TRBV5-8 combines with J gene TRBJ1-6; D call uncertain. Germline CDR1 and CDR2: SGHTS and YDEGEE. This CDR3 has 12 residues. Trimming removed 1 base at V and 4 bases at J, with 0 bases between. CDR3 residues: CASSLYNSPLHF. DNA of the CDR3: TGTGCCAGCAGCTTGTATAATTCACCCCTCCACTTT.